Listed below are T cell receptor beta chains from one sample, sequenced in a study of blood T cells in healthy people across ages. TCRdb re-called the 5' RACE reads with MiXCR, one entry per CDR3 protein. The table records 450,000 to 700,000 distinct CDR3 sequences, about 25% of them present only once. The sample comprised blood. These receptor sequences come from a woman in her 70s in good health. Each CDR3 is given with its conserved first and last residue. Each record gives: J gene, V gene, clone size, D gene, CDR3 DNA, CDR3 protein. D genes are given only for firm matches. Only part of the rows carry a size: once, few, many, or a class if the clone is expanded.

TRBJ2-5 | TRBV29-1 | many | NA | TGCAGCGTCCTCAGGAGCGGGGAGACCCAGTACTTC | CSVLRSGETQYF
TRBJ1-2 | TRBV12-3/TRBV12-4 | NA | TRBD1 | TGTGCCAGCAAGCCGGGACAGGGGGCCTATGGCTACACCTTC | CASKPGQGAYGYTF
TRBJ1-1 | TRBV7-9 | NA | NA | TGTGCCGGCAGCTTAGGAAGGGGGGCTCGGACTGAAGCTTTCTTT | CAGSLGRGARTEAFF
TRBJ2-5 | TRBV7-2 | few | NA | TGTGCCAGCAGCGAGGACCCTCCCGGGACCCAGTACTTC | CASSEDPPGTQYF
TRBJ2-1 | TRBV20-1 | few | NA | TGCAGTGTTCCTACATGGGGGGATGAGCAGTTCTTC | CSVPTWGDEQFF
TRBJ1-6 | TRBV12-3/TRBV12-4 | few | TRBD1 | TGTGCCAGCAGCCAAAGGACAGGGGGTCGATCACCCCTCCACTTT | CASSQRTGGRSPLHF
TRBJ1-1 | TRBV5-1 | NA | NA | TGCGCCAGCAGCTTGGTGGGGGGGGGGCGCGGAACTGAAGCTTTCTTT | CASSLVGGGRGTEAFF
TRBJ1-2 | TRBV28 | NA | NA | TGTGCCAGCAGTTTCTGGGGGGTCCGCCCCGCTAACTATGGCTACACCTTC | CASSFWGVRPANYGYTF
TRBJ2-1 | TRBV4-3 | NA | NA | TGCGCCAGCAGCCAAGATCCTCGGGAGCGGGCCTACAACGAGCAGTTCTTC | CASSQDPRERAYNEQFF
TRBJ2-4 | TRBV7-2 | NA | NA | TGTGCCAGCAGCCCGCAAAGGGACGGAAACATTCAGTACTTC | CASSPQRDGNIQYF